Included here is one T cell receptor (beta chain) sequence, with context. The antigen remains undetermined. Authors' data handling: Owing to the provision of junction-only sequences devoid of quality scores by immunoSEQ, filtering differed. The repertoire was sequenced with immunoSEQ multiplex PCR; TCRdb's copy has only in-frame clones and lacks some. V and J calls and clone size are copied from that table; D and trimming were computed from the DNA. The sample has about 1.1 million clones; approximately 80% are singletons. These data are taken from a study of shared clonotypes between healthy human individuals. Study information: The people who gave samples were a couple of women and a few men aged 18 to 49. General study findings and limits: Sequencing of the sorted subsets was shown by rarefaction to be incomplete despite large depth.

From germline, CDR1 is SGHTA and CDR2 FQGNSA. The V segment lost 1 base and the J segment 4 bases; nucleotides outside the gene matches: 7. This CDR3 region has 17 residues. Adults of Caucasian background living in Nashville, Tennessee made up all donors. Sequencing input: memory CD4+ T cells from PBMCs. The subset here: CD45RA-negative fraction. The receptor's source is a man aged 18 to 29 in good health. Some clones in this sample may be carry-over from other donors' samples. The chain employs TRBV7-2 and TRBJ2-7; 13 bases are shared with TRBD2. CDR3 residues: CASSLVGTSGIAYEQYF. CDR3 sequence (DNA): TGTGCCAGCAGCTTAGTAGGGACTAGCGGGATAGCATACGAGCAGTACTTC.